Sequencing of this T cell receptor (beta chain) was carried out in a study of a mutant IDH1 vaccine in newly diagnosed glioma. Documented time point: week 35, safety follow-up. Each dose of the vaccine consisted of 300 ug of mutant IDH1 20-mer peptide, with topical imiquimod. Donors' newly diagnosed IDH1-mutant WHO grade 3 or 4 astrocytomas lacked nuclear ATRX. Using immunoSEQ multiplex PCR, the repertoire was profiled, and TCRdb retains in-frame clones only, with some absent. This table holds 35,000 to 50,000 clones, roughly 84% found once. Germline loops: CDR1 MNHEY, CDR2 SVGAGI. There are 14 residues in the CDR3. Trimming took 5 bases from V and 3 from J, leaving 13 bases between them. Worth noting for this clone: Its antigen is as yet unknown.

V gene TRBV6-5 combines with J gene TRBJ1-1; D might be TRBD1 (6 bases). The starting material was PBMCs, obtained from a glioma patient whose treatment included an IDH1 peptide vaccine. This clonotype was sampled from a woman aged 45 to 65 with glioma. CDR3: CASSRGAKDTEAFF. In nucleotides, the CDR3 is TGTGCCAGCAGTAGGGGGGCTAAGGACACTGAAGCTTTCTTT.